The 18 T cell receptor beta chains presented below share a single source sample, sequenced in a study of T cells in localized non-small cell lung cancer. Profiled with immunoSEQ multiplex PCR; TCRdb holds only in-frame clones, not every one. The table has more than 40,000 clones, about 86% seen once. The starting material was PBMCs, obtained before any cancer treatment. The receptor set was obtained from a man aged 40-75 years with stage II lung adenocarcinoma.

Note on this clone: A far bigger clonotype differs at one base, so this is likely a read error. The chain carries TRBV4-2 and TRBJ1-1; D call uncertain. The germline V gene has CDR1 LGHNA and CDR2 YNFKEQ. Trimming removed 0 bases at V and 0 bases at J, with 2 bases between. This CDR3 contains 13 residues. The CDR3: CASSQEVNTEAFF. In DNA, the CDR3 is TGTGCCAGCAGCCAAGAAGTGAACACTGAAGCTTTCTTT.

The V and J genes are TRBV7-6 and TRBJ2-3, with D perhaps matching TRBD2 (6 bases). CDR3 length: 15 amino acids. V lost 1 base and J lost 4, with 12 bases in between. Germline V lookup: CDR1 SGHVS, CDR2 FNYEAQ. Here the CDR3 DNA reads TGTGCCAGCAGCTTAGGTGGAGGGCCCTCAGATACGCAGTATTTT. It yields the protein CASSLGGGPSDTQYF. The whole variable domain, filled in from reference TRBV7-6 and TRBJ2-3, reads GAGVSQSPRYKVTKRGQDVALRCDPISGHVSLYWYRQALGQGPEFLTYFNYEAQQDKSGLPNDRFSAERPEGSISTLTIQRTEQRDSAMYRCASSLGGGPSDTQYFGPGTRLTVL.

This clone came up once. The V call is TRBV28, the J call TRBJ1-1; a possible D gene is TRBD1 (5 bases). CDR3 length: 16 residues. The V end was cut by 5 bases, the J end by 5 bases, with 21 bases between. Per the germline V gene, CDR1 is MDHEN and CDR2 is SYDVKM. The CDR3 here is CASSVGGGGGTTEAFF. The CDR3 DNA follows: TGTGCCAGCAGTGTAGGTGGTGGCGGGGGTACGACTGAAGCTTTCTTT.

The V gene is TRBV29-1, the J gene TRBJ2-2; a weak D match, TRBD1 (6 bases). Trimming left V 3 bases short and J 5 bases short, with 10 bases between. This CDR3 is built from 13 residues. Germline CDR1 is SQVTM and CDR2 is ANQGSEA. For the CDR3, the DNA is TGCAGCGTTGAGGGCAGGGGAACCGGGGAGCTGTTTTTT. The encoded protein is CSVEGRGTGELFF.

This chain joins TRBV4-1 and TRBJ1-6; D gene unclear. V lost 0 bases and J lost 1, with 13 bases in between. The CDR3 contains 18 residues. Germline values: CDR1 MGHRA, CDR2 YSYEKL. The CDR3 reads CASSQDSAGGSYNSPLHF. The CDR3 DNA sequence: TGCGCCAGCAGCCAAGATTCGGCAGGAGGATCCTATAATTCACCCCTCCACTTT.

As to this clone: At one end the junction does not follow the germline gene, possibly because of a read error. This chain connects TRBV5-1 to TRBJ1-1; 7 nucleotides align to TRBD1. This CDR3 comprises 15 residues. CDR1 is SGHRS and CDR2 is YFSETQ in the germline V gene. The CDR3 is CASSLTGTVNAEAFF. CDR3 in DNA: TGCGCCAGCAGCTTGACAGGGACAGTGAACGCTGAAGCTTTCTTT.

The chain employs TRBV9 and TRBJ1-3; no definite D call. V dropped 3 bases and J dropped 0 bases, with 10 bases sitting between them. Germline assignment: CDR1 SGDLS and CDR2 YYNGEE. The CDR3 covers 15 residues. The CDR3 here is CASSASPVSGNTIYF. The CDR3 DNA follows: TGTGCCAGCAGCGCCAGTCCCGTCTCTGGAAACACCATATATTTT. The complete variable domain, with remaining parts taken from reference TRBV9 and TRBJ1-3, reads DSGVTQTPKHLITATGQRVTLRCSPRSGDLSVYWYQQSLDQGLQFLIQYYNGEERAKGNILERFSAQQFPDLHSELNLSSLELGDSALYFCASSASPVSGNTIYFGEGSWLTVV.

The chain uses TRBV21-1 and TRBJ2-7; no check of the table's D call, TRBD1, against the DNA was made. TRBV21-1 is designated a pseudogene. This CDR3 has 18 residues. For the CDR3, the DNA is TGTGCCAGCAGGCCCGGGGGGACAGGGGGCGGAGGACCCTACGAGCAGTACGTC. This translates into CASRPGGTGGGGPYEQYV.

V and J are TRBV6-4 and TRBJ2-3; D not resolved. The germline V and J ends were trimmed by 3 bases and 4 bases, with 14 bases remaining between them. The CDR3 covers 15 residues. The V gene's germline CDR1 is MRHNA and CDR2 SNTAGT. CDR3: CASSDAGRRSDTQYF. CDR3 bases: TGTGCCAGCAGTGATGCAGGAAGAAGGTCAGATACGCAGTATTTT.

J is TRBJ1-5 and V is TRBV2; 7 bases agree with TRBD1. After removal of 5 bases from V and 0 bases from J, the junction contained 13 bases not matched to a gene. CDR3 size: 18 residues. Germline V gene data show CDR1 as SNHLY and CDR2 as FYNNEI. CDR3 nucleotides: TGTGCCAGCAGTCCCAGGGGGGGACAGCCCGGTAGCAATCAGCCCCAGCATTTT. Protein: CASSPRGGQPGSNQPQHF.

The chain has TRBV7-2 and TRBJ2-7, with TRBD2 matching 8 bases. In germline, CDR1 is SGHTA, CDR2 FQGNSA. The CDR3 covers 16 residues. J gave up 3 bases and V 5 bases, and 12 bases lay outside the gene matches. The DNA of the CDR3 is TGTGCCAGCAGCCCCTCGGCGGGGGGAACAGGCTACGAGCAGTACGTC. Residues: CASSPSAGGTGYEQYV.

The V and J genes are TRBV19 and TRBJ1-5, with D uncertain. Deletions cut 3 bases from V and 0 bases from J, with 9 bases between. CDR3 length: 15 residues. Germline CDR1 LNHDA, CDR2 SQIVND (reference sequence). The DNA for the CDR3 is TGTGCCAGTAGTATGTATGGGGATAGCAATCAGCCCCAGCATTTT. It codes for CASSMYGDSNQPQHF. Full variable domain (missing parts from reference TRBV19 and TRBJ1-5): DGGITQSPKYLFRKEGQNVTLSCEQNLNHDAMYWYRQDPGQGLRLIYYSQIVNDFQKGDIAEGYSVSREKKESFPLTVTSAQKNPTAFYLCASSMYGDSNQPQHFGDGTRLSIL.

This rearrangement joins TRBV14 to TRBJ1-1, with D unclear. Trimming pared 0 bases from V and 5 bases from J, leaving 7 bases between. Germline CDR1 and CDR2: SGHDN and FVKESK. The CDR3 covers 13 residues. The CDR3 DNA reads TGTGCCAGCAGCCAAGAATGGAGAACTGAAGCTTTCTTT. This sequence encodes CASSQEWRTEAFF.

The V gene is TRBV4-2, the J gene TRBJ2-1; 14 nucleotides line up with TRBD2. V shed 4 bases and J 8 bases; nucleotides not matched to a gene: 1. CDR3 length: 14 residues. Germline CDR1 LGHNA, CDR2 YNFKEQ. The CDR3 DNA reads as TGTGCCAGCAGCCCGGGACTAGCGGGGGATGAGCAGTTCTTC. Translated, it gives CASSPGLAGDEQFF.

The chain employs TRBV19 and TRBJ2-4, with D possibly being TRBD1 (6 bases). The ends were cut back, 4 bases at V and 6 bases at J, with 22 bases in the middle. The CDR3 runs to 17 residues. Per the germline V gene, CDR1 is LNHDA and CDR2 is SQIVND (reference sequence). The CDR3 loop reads CASSTAFRREGGNIQYF. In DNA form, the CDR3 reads TGTGCCAGTAGTACGGCCTTTCGACGGGAAGGGGGAAACATTCAGTACTTC. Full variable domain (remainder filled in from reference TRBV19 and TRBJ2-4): DGGITQSPKYLFRKEGQNVTLSCEQNLNHDAMYWYRQDPGQGLRLIYYSQIVNDFQKGDIAEGYSVSREKKESFPLTVTSAQKNPTAFYLCASSTAFRREGGNIQYFGAGTRLSVL.

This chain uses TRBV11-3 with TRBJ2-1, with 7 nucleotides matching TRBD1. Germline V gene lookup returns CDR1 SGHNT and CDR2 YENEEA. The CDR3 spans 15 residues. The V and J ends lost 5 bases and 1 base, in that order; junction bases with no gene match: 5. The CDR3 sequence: CASSPRGNSYNEQFF. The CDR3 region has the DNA TGTGCCAGCAGCCCCAGGGGGAATTCCTACAATGAGCAGTTCTTC.

The CDR3 region is CASSTGNTEAFF. CDR3 DNA sequence: TGTGCCAGTTCTACAGGGAACACTGAAGCTTTCTTT. The chain carries TRBV2 and TRBJ1-1, with D possibly TRBD1 on 5 matching bases. V shed 9 bases and J shed 1 base, with 9 bases lying between them. The germline V gene encodes CDR1 SNHLY and CDR2 FYNNEI. The CDR3 sequence is 12 residues long.

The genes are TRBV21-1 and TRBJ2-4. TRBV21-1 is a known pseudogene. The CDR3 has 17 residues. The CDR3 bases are TGTGCCAGCAGCAAAGCCCCCTGGGAAGGGGCCAAAAACATTCAGTACTTC. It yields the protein CASSKAPWEGAKNIQYF.